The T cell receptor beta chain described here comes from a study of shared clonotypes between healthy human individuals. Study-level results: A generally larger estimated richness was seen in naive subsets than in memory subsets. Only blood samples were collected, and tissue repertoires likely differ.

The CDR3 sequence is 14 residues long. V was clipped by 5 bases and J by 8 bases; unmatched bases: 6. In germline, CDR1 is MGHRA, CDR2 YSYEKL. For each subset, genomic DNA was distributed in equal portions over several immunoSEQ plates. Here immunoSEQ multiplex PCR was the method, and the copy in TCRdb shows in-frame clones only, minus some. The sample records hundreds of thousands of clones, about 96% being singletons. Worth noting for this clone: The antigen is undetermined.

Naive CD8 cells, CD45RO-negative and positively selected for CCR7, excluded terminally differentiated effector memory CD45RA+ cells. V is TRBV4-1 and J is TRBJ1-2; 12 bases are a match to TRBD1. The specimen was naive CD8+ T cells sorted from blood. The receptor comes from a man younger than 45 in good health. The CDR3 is CASSAGTGGRGYTF. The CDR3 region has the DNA TGCGCCAGCAGCGCCGGGACAGGGGGCCGGGGCTACACCTTC.